This T cell receptor (beta chain) was retrieved from a study of shared clonotypes between healthy human individuals. Study background: Researchers assigned three CD4 naive, three CD4 memory, two CD8 naive and one CD8 memory plate to each donor. Findings of the study overall: It was the few donors that limited the genetic and exposure-history diversity represented. Larger richness was generally estimated for naive than memory subsets.

The protocol was immunoSEQ multiplex PCR, while the TCRdb copy is restricted to in-frame clones and leaves out a portion. The sample has about 330,000 clones, around 86% seen once. Notes on this clone: Its antigen is still unknown.

Germline assignment: CDR1 LNHNV and CDR2 YYDKDF (reference sequence). CDR3 length: 14 residues. Trimming cost V 0 bases and J 9 bases, with 12 bases left between them. CD8 memory was a combination of CD45RO+ cells and CCR7-negative CD45RA+ TemRA cells. This sequence was found in a man younger than 35 in good health. The V and J genes are TRBV15 and TRBJ2-1; D unclear. The sequenced sample was memory CD8+ T cells sorted from blood. The subset: CD45RO+ cells pooled with CCR7-negative TemRA cells. The DNA for the CDR3 is TGTGCCACCAGCAGAGATGCTCCCGCTGGTGAGCAGTTCTTC. Residues: CATSRDAPAGEQFF.